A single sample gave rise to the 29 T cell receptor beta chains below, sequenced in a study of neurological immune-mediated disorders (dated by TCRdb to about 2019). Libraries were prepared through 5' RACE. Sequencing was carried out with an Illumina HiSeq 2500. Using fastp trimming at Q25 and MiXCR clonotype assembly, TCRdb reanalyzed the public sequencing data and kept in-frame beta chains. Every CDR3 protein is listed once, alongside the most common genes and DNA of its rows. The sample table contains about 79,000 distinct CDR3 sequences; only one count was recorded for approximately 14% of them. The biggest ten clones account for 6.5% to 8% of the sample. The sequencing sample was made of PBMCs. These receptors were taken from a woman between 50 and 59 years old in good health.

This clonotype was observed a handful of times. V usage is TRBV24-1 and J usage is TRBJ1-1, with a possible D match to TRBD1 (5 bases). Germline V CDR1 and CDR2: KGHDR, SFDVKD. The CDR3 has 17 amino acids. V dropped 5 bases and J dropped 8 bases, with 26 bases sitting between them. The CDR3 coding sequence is TGTGCCACCAGTGCCTCGTGGGGGACGGAGGGAGGGAAGGAAGCTTTCTTT. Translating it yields CATSASWGTEGGKEAFF.

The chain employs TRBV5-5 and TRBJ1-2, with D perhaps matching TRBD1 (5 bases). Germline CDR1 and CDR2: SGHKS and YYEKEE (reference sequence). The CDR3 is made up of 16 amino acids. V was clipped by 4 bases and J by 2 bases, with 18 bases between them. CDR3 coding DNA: TGTGCCAGCAGCCGGTGGCCGACTTGGGGGAACTATGGCTACACCTTC. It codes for CASSRWPTWGNYGYTF.

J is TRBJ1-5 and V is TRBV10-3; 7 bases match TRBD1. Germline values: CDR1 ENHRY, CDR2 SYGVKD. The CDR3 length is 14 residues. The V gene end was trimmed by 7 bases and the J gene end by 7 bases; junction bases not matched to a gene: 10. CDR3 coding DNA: TGTGCCATCAAACCCCAGGGGGGGGGGCAGCCCCAGCATTTT. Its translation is CAIKPQGGGQPQHF.

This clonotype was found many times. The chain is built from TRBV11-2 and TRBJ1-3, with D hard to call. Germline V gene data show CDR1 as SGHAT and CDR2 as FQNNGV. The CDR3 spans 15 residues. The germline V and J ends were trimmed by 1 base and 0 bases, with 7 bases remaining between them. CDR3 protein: CASSLGLSSGNTIYF. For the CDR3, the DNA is TGTGCCAGCAGCTTAGGACTGAGCTCTGGAAACACCATATATTTT. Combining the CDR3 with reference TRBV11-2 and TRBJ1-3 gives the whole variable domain EAGVAQSPRYKIIEKRQSVAFWCNPISGHATLYWYQQILGQGPKLLIQFQNNGVVDDSQLPKDRFSAERLKGVDSTLKIQPAKLEDSAVYLCASSLGLSSGNTIYFGEGSWLTVV.

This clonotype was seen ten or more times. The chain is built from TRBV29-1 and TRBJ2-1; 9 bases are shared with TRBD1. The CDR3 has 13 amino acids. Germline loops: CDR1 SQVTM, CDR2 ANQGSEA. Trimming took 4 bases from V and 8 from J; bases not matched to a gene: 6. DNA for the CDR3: TGCAGCGTTGCGGGACAGGGTTACGATGAGCAGTTCTTC. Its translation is CSVAGQGYDEQFF.

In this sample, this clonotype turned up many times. The chain's CDR3 is CASSHWDSYGYTF. As DNA, the CDR3 is TGCGCCAGCAGCCACTGGGACAGCTATGGCTACACCTTC. This rearrangement joins TRBV5-1 to TRBJ1-2, with 7 positions matching TRBD1. Germline V lookup: CDR1 SGHRS, CDR2 YFSETQ. The CDR3 runs to 13 residues. Losses at the gene ends were 4 bases for V and 4 bases for J; bases not matched to a gene: 4. Looking up the rest from reference TRBV5-1 and TRBJ1-2 gives the full variable domain: KAGVTQTPRYLIKTRGQQVTLSCSPISGHRSVSWYQQTPGQGLQFLFEYFSETQRNKGNFPGRFSGRQFSNSRSEMNVSTLELGDSALYLCASSHWDSYGYTFGSGTRLTVV.

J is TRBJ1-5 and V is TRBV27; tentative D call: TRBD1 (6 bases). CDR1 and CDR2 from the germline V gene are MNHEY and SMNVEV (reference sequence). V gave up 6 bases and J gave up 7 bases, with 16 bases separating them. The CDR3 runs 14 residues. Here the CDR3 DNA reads TGTGCCAGCAGCCGCTGGGGGGGCGGCCAGCCCCAGCATTTT. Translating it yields CASSRWGGGQPQHF.

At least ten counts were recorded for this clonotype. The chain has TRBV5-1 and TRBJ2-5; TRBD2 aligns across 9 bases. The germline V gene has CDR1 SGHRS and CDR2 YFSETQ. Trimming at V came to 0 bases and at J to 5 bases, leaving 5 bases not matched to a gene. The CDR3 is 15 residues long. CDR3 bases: TGCGCCAGCAGCTTGGAAGCGGGAGGCTGGGAGACCCAGTACTTC. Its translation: CASSLEAGGWETQYF.

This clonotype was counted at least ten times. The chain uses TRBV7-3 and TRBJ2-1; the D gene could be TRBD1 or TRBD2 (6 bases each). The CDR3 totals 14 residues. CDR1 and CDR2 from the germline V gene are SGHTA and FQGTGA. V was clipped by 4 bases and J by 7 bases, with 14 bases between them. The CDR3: CASSSGAYPNEQFF. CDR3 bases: TGTGCCAGCAGCTCGGGGGCTTACCCGAATGAGCAGTTCTTC.

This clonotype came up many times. CDR3 DNA: TGTGCCAGCAAAACCGGGGAAAAACTGTTTTTT. Its translation is CASKTGEKLFF. The rearrangement joins TRBV6-5 to TRBJ1-4, with D unclear. The CDR3 spans 11 residues. Trimming left V 7 bases short and J 8 bases short, with 8 bases between. In germline, CDR1 is MNHEY, CDR2 SVGAGI.

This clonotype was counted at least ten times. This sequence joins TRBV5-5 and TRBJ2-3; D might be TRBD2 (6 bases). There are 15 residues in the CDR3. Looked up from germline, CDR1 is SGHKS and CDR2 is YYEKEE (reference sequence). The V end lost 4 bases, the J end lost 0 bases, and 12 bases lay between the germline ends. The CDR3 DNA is TGTGCCAGCAGCCAAGGACTACATAGCACAGATACGCAGTATTTT. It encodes CASSQGLHSTDTQYF.

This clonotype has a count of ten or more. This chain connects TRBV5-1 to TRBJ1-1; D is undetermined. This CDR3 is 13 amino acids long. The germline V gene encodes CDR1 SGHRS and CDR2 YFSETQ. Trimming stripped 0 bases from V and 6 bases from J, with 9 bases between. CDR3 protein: CASSLEAVSEAFF. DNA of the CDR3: TGCGCCAGCAGCTTGGAGGCCGTATCTGAAGCTTTCTTT.

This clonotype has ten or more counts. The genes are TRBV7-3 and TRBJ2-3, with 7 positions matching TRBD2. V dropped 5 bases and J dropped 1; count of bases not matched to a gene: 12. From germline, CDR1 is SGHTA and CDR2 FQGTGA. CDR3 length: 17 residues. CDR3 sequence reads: CASSLPGTGGGTDTQYF. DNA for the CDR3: TGTGCCAGCAGCCTCCCCGGAACGGGAGGTGGCACAGATACGCAGTATTTT.

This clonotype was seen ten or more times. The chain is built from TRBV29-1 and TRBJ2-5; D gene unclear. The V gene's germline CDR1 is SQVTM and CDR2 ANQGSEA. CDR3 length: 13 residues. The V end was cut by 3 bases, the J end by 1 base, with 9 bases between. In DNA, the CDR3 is TGCAGCGTTGAGGGGTCGGTCCAAGAGACCCAGTACTTC. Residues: CSVEGSVQETQYF. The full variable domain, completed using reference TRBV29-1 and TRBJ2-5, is SAVISQKPSRDICQRGTSLTIQCQVDSQVTMMFWYRQQPGQSLTLIATANQGSEATYESGFVIDKFPISRPNLTFSTLTVSNMSPEDSSIYLCSVEGSVQETQYFGPGTRLLVL.

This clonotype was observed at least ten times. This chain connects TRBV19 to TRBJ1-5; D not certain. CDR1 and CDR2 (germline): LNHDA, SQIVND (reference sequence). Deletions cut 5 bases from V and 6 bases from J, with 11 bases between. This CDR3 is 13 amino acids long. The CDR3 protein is CASSPSRIQPQHF. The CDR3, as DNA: TGTGCCAGTAGTCCGTCGAGGATTCAGCCCCAGCATTTT.

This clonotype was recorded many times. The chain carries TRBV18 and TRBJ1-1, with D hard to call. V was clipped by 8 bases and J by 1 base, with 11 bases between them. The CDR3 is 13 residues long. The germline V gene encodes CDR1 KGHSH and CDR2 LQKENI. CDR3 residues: CASRPARNTEAFF. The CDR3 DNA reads TGTGCCAGCCGCCCAGCCCGGAACACTGAAGCTTTCTTT.

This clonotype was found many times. As DNA, the CDR3 is TGTGCCAGCAGCCTAGGGCTTGATAACTATGGCTACACCTTC. It yields the protein CASSLGLDNYGYTF. The chain links TRBV9 to TRBJ1-2; D call uncertain. The CDR3 length is 14 residues. From germline, CDR1 is SGDLS and CDR2 YYNGEE. The V end was cut by 4 bases, the J end by 1 base, with 11 bases between.

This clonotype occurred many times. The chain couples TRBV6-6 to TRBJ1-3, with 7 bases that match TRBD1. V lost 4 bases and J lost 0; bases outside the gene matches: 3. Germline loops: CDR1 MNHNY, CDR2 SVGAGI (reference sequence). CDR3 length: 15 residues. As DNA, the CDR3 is TGTGCCAGCAGTTTTGGGACAGCCTCTGGAAACACCATATATTTT. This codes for CASSFGTASGNTIYF.

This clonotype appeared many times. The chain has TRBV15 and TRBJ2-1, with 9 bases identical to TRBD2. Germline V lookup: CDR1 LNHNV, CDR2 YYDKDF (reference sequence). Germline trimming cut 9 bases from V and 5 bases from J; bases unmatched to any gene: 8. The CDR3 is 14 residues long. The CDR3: CATAGLAGNNEQFF. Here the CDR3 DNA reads TGTGCCACAGCGGGGCTAGCGGGAAACAATGAGCAGTTCTTC.

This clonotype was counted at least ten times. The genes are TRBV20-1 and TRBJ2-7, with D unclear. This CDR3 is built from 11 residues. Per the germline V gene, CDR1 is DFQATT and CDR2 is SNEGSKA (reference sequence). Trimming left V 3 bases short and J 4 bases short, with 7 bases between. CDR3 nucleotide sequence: TGCAGTGCTAGGGTGACTTACGAGCAGTACTTC. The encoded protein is CSARVTYEQYF.

The CDR3 here is CASSLESASGGISYEQYF. Written as DNA, the CDR3 is TGCGCCAGCAGCTTGGAATCGGCGAGCGGGGGGATCTCCTACGAGCAGTACTTC. The chain couples TRBV5-1 to TRBJ2-7, with TRBD2 matching 9 bases. V lost 0 bases to trimming and J lost 0 bases; unmatched junction nucleotides: 10. The CDR3 length is 18 residues. Germline CDR1 reads SGHRS; CDR2 reads YFSETQ.

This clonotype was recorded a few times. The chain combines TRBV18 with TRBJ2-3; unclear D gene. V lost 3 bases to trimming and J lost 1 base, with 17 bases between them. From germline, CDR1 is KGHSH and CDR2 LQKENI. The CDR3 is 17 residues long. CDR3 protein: CASSPQDDFYGTDTQYF. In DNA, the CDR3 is TGTGCCAGCTCACCCCAAGATGATTTTTACGGCACAGATACGCAGTATTTT.

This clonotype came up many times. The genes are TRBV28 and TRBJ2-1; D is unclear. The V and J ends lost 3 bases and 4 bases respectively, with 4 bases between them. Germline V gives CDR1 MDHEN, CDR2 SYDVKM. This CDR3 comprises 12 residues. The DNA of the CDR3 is TGTGCCAGCAGTTTTACTTACAATGAGCAGTTCTTC. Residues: CASSFTYNEQFF.

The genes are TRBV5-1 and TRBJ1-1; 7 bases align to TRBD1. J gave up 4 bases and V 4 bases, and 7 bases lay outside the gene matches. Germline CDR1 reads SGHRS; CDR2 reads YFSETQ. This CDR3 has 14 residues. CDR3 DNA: TGCGCCAGCAGCCTGTGGGACAGAGTCACTGAAGCTTTCTTT. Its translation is CASSLWDRVTEAFF.

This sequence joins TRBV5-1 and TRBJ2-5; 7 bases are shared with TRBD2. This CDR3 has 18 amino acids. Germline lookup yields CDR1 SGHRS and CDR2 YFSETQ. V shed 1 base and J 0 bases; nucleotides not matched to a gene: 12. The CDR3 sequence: CASSLNSSSSGYQETQYF. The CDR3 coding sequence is TGCGCCAGCAGCTTGAATTCTAGTTCTAGCGGTTACCAAGAGACCCAGTACTTC.

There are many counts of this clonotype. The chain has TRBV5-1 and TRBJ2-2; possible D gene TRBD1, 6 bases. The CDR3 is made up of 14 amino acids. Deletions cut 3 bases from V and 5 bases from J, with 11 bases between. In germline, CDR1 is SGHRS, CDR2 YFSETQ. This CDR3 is CASSSGQGTGELFF. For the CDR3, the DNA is TGCGCCAGCAGCTCTGGCCAGGGGACCGGGGAGCTGTTTTTT.

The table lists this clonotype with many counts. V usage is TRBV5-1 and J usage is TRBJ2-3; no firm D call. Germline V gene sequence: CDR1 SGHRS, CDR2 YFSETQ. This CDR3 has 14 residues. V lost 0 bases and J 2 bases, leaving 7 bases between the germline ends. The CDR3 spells CASSLGEFTDTQYF. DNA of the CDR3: TGCGCCAGCAGCTTGGGAGAATTCACAGATACGCAGTATTTT.

The CDR3, as DNA: TGTGCCAGCAGTCCATCCGGGGGGAGGGCCGTGTTCTTC. Its translation is CASSPSGGRAVFF. The chain employs TRBV6-5 and TRBJ2-1, with 7 bases lining up with TRBD2. CDR1 and CDR2 from the germline V gene are MNHEY and SVGAGI. The CDR3 runs to 13 residues. Germline trimming cut 5 bases from V and 15 bases from J; bases unmatched to any gene: 13.

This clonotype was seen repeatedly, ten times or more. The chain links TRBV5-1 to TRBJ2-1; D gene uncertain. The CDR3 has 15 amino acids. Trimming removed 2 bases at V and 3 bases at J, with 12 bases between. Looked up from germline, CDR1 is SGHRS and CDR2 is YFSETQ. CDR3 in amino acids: CASSFGPVLYNEQFF. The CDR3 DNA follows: TGCGCCAGCAGCTTCGGGCCAGTCCTCTACAATGAGCAGTTCTTC.